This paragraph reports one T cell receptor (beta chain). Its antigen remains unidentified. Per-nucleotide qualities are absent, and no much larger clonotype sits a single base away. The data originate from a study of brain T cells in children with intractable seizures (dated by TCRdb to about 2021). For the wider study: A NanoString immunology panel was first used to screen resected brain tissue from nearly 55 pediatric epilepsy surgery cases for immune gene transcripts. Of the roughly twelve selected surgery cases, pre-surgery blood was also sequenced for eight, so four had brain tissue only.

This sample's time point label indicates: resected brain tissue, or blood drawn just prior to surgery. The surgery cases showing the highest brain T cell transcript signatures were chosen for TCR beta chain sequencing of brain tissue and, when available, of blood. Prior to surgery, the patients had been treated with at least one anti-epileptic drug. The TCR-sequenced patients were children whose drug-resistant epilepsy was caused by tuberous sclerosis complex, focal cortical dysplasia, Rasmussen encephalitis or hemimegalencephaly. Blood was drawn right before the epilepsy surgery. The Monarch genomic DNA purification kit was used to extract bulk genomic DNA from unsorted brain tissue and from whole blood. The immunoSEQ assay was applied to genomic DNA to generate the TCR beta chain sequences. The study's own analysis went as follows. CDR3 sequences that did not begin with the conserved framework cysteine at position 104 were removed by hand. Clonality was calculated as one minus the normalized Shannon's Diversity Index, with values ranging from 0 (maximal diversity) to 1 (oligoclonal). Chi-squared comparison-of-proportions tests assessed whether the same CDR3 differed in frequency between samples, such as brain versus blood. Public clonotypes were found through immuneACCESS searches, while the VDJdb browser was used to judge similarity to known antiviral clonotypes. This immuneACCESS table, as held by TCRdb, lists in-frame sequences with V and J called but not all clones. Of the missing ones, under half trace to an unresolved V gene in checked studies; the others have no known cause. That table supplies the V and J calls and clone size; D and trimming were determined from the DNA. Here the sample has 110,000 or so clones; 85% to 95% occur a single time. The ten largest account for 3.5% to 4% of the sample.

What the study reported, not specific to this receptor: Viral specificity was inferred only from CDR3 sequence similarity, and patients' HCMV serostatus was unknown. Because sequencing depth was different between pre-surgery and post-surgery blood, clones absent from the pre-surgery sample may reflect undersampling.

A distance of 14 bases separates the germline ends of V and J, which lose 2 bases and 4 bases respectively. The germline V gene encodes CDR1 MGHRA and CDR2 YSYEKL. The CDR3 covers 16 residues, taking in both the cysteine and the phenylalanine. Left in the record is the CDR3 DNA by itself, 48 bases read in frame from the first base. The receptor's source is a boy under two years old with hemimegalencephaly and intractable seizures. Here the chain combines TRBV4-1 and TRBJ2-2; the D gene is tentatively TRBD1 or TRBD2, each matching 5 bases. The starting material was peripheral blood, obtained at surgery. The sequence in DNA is TGCGCCAGCAGCCAACACCCCCCGGGGCGCACCGGGGAGCTGTTTTTT. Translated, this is CASSQHPPGRTGELFF.